These 26 T cell receptor beta chains were sequenced from one sample in a study of beta chain features in type 1 diabetes. Expressed TCRB transcripts got sequenced, as all isolated RNA was reverse transcribed. Clones were sequenced by immunoSEQ multiplex PCR, and TCRdb holds only the in-frame ones, with some missing. The data contain roughly 160,000 clones, roughly 8% of them seen just once; the ten biggest clones take up 0.94%. These receptors have no known antigen. Study-wide results and limits: Type 1 diabetes patients had TCRB CDR3s that were shorter (moderately but significantly so) in all four CD4+ subsets.

The sequencing input was central memory CD4+ T cells from blood. The receptors shown here come from a woman in her forties with type 1 diabetes.

This chain joins TRBV29-1 and TRBJ2-7; 11 bases line up with TRBD1. The CDR3 sequence is 14 residues long. Germline V gene lookup returns CDR1 SQVTM and CDR2 ANQGSEA. V was clipped by 5 bases and J by 1 base; unmatched bases: 4. CDR3 sequence reads: CSVFGQGASYEQYF. CDR3 coding DNA: TGCAGCGTTTTTGGACAGGGGGCGTCCTACGAGCAGTACTTC.

The table lists this clone with a few counts. The chain links TRBV6-6 to TRBJ2-1; D is unresolved. The CDR3 has 14 amino acids. The V end was cut by 5 bases, the J end by 0 bases, with 8 bases between. CDR1 and CDR2 from the germline V gene are MNHNY and SVGAGI (reference sequence). CDR3: CASSLLGSYNEQFF. Written as DNA, the CDR3 is TGTGCCAGCAGTCTCCTCGGCTCCTACAATGAGCAGTTCTTC.

This clone was seen a handful of times. The gene calls are TRBV7-8 and TRBJ1-5; D uncertain. The germline CDR1 and CDR2 sequences are SGHVS and FQNEAQ. The V end was cut by 3 bases, the J end by 5 bases, with 8 bases between. This CDR3 is 13 amino acids long. For the CDR3, the DNA is TGTGCCAGCAGCTTCGAGGAGGATCAGCCCCAGCATTTT. Translating gives CASSFEEDQPQHF.

This clone occurred a few times. The chain links TRBV6-5 to TRBJ1-2; D uncertain. The V gene lost 2 bases and the J gene lost 6 bases, with 13 bases spanning the gap. This CDR3 is built from 14 residues. The germline CDR1 and CDR2 sequences are MNHEY and SVGAGI. Here the CDR3 reads CASSYHGVRDGYTF. The CDR3 DNA sequence: TGTGCCAGCAGTTACCACGGAGTCCGTGATGGCTACACCTTC.

The chain is built from TRBV5-1 and TRBJ2-1, with unresolved D. Germline-derived CDR1 and CDR2 are SGHRS and YFSETQ. This CDR3 comprises 13 residues. V lost 0 bases to trimming and J lost 10 bases, with 11 bases between them. CDR3 bases: TGCGCCAGCAGCTTGGGGGCACCCCAGGAGCAGTTCTTC. This translates into CASSLGAPQEQFF.

This clone was detected only a few times. This chain uses TRBV21-1 with TRBJ2-5; the table gives TRBD1 as D, unverified against the DNA. TRBV21-1 is noted as a pseudogene. The CDR3 loop spans 13 amino acids. The CDR3 loop reads CASADSFQETQYF. The CDR3 DNA is TGTGCCAGCGCAGACAGCTTCCAAGAGACCCAGTACTTC.

V and J are TRBV11-2 and TRBJ1-2, with D possibly being TRBD1 (5 bases). V lost 5 bases and J 6 bases, leaving 16 bases between the germline ends. Germline loops: CDR1 SGHAT, CDR2 FQNNGV. The CDR3 covers 14 residues. CDR3 coding DNA: TGTGCCAGCAGCCCCGGACACCGTCGAGATGGCTACACCTTC. Translating gives CASSPGHRRDGYTF.

In this sample, this clone turned up a few times. The V gene is TRBV19, the J gene TRBJ2-5; D is perhaps TRBD2 (6 bases). The CDR3 extends over 14 amino acids. CDR1 and CDR2 from the germline V gene are LNHDA and SQIVND (reference sequence). The V and J ends lost 5 bases and 5 bases respectively, with 15 bases between them. The CDR3 bases are TGTGCCAGTAGTTCCCGGACTATGAGCGAGACCCAGTACTTC. It specifies CASSSRTMSETQYF. Full variable domain (rest looked up from reference TRBV19 and TRBJ2-5): DGGITQSPKYLFRKEGQNVTLSCEQNLNHDAMYWYRQDPGQGLRLIYYSQIVNDFQKGDIAEGYSVSREKKESFPLTVTSAQKNPTAFYLCASSSRTMSETQYFGPGTRLLVL.

Only a few counts were recorded for this clone. The V gene is TRBV2, the J gene TRBJ2-7; the match to TRBD2 covers 12 bases. V was clipped by 3 bases and J by 6 bases; unmatched bases: 6. CDR1 and CDR2 from the germline V gene are SNHLY and FYNNEI. There are 15 residues in the CDR3. The CDR3 DNA is TGTGCCAGCAGTGATGGGACTAGCGGGCGCCTCGAGCAGTACTTC. This encodes CASSDGTSGRLEQYF.

The chain carries TRBV28 and TRBJ2-7; D is perhaps TRBD1 (5 bases). Germline V CDR1 and CDR2: MDHEN, SYDVKM. V shed 6 bases and J shed 6 bases, with 21 bases lying between them. There are 15 residues in the CDR3. The CDR3 loop reads CASSPSSGFLGEQYF. CDR3 DNA sequence: TGTGCCAGCAGCCCTTCATCAGGGTTCTTGGGCGAGCAGTACTTC.

This clone was seen at least ten times. This chain uses TRBV25-1 with TRBJ1-1, with 8 bases that match TRBD1. The trim removed 4 bases at V and 3 bases at J, leaving 4 bases unmatched. Germline V gene data show CDR1 as MGHDK and CDR2 as SYGVNS. The CDR3 totals 14 residues. The CDR3, as DNA: TGTGCCAGCAGTGCCGGGGACAGGTACACTGAAGCTTTCTTT. Amino acids: CASSAGDRYTEAFF.

This clone was counted only a few times. The genes are TRBV5-1 and TRBJ1-2, with D perhaps TRBD1 (6 bases). CDR3 length equals 15 residues. V dropped 4 bases and J dropped 8 bases, with 21 bases sitting between them. Per the germline V gene, CDR1 is SGHRS and CDR2 is YFSETQ. The CDR3 coding sequence is TGCGCCAGCAGCCACCGCCCTGAACAGGGAAAAGGCTACACCTTC. This codes for CASSHRPEQGKGYTF.

This clone was counted only a few times. The chain carries TRBV19 and TRBJ1-2, with a possible D match to TRBD1 (6 bases). Trimming removed 5 bases from V and 4 bases from J, with 17 bases in between. CDR1 and CDR2 (germline): LNHDA, SQIVND (reference sequence). The CDR3 contains 15 residues. CDR3 residues: CASSEQGEASYGYTF. The DNA of the CDR3 is TGTGCCAGTAGTGAACAGGGAGAAGCAAGCTATGGCTACACCTTC. The full variable domain, its missing parts supplied by reference TRBV19 and TRBJ1-2, is DGGITQSPKYLFRKEGQNVTLSCEQNLNHDAMYWYRQDPGQGLRLIYYSQIVNDFQKGDIAEGYSVSREKKESFPLTVTSAQKNPTAFYLCASSEQGEASYGYTFGSGTRLTVV.

This clone was counted a few times. J is TRBJ1-2 and V is TRBV19; D gene ambiguous. The CDR3 totals 12 residues. V shed 3 bases and J shed 8 bases, with 10 bases lying between them. Germline CDR1 LNHDA, CDR2 SQIVND (reference sequence). CDR3 amino acids: CASSMRSHGYTF. Written as DNA, the CDR3 is TGTGCCAGTAGTATGCGGTCACACGGCTACACCTTC.

The rearrangement uses TRBV5-1 and TRBJ2-3; no clear D. From germline, CDR1 is SGHRS and CDR2 YFSETQ. The germline V and J ends were trimmed by 4 bases and 2 bases, with 8 bases remaining between them. This CDR3 region has 13 residues. This CDR3 reads CASSVPFTDTQYF. Written as DNA, the CDR3 is TGCGCCAGCAGCGTCCCTTTCACAGATACGCAGTATTTT.

This clone has more than one count but fewer than ten. In DNA, the CDR3 is TGTGCCAGCAGTCCATCAGGGGCAGGCAAAAACATTCAGTACTTC. Protein product: CASSPSGAGKNIQYF. The chain uses TRBV2 and TRBJ2-4; D is perhaps TRBD1 (6 bases). CDR1 and CDR2 from the germline V gene are SNHLY and FYNNEI. The CDR3 consists of 15 residues. Trimming cost V 5 bases and J 3 bases, with 14 bases left between them.

The CDR3 loop is CASSQTDRGLGGYTF. In DNA form, the CDR3 reads TGTGCCAGCAGCCAAACGGACAGGGGGCTAGGGGGCTACACCTTC. The gene calls are TRBV4-2 and TRBJ1-2, with 11 bases identical to TRBD1. The germline V gene has CDR1 LGHNA and CDR2 YNFKEQ. CDR3 size: 15 residues. Trimming at V came to 2 bases and at J to 8 bases, leaving 7 bases not matched to a gene.

The chain combines TRBV7-8 with TRBJ2-7; possible D gene TRBD2, 7 bases. V shed 2 bases and J shed 5 bases, with 13 bases lying between them. Germline CDR1 reads SGHVS; CDR2 reads FQNEAQ. The CDR3 is 14 residues long. In DNA form, the CDR3 reads TGTGCCAGCAGCTTAATGGGGGCGGGGGACGAGCAGTACTTC. This sequence encodes CASSLMGAGDEQYF.

This clone has just a few counts. A read error may account for a junction end that differs from germline. The rearrangement joins TRBV9 to TRBJ1-4; the D is unclear. This CDR3 is 14 amino acids long. Looked up from germline, CDR1 is SGDLS and CDR2 is YYNGEE. CDR3 region: CASSVRGTSEKLFF. The CDR3 coding sequence is TGTGCCAGCAGCGTCCGCGGCACTAGTGAAAAACTGTTTTTT.

This clone was found a few times. This sequence joins TRBV7-9 and TRBJ1-3; a weak D match, TRBD1 (5 bases). The CDR3 is 15 amino acids. V was cut by 0 bases and J by 7 bases, with 13 bases left in between. CDR1 SEHNR and CDR2 FQNEAQ come from the germline V gene (reference sequence). The CDR3 reads CASSLAAGGWNTIYF. DNA of the CDR3: TGTGCCAGCAGCTTAGCGGCGGGGGGTTGGAACACCATATATTTT.

The V and J genes are TRBV9 and TRBJ2-1, with 9 nucleotides matching TRBD1. Unmatched junction bases numbered 5, after V lost 3 bases and J lost 4 bases. Germline loops: CDR1 SGDLS, CDR2 YYNGEE. The length of the CDR3 is 15 residues. CDR3 loop: CASSEQGAPYNEQFF. CDR3 nucleotides: TGTGCCAGCAGCGAACAGGGGGCTCCGTACAATGAGCAGTTCTTC.

The chain joins TRBV28 to TRBJ2-4; TRBD1 agrees at 10 bases. Per germline, CDR1 MDHEN and CDR2 SYDVKM. CDR3 length: 15 residues. Germline trimming cut 10 bases from V and 1 base from J; bases unmatched to any gene: 7. The CDR3 reads CATTTGGWAKNIQYF. CDR3 nucleotide sequence: TGTGCCACGACGACAGGGGGCTGGGCCAAAAACATTCAGTACTTC.

This clone was seen a few times. This chain links TRBV15 with TRBJ1-2, with a tentative D call TRBD1 (6 bases). The CDR3 covers 14 residues. V lost 0 bases and J lost 8, with 13 bases in between. CDR1 is LNHNV, CDR2 YYDKDF, per germline (reference sequence). The CDR3 here is CATSRDARGRGYTF. The CDR3 DNA reads TGTGCCACCAGCAGAGATGCCAGGGGCCGAGGCTACACCTTC.

The chain combines TRBV5-6 with TRBJ2-2; 9 nucleotides align to TRBD1. Unmatched junction bases numbered 18, after V lost 4 bases and J lost 8 bases. Germline V gene lookup returns CDR1 SGHDT and CDR2 YYEEEE. The CDR3 is 18 residues long. The chain's CDR3 is CASSPNLGTGKGLGELFF. The CDR3 DNA follows: TGTGCCAGCAGCCCAAACCTGGGGACAGGGAAAGGTTTGGGGGAGCTGTTTTTT.

This clone was picked up one time. The rearrangement uses TRBV10-3 and TRBJ2-7; no clear D. The CDR3 runs to 13 residues. Trimming removed 5 bases from V and 2 bases from J, with 10 bases in between. Germline values: CDR1 ENHRY, CDR2 SYGVKD. The CDR3, as DNA: TGTGCCATCAGTCGAGGAGCCCCCTACGAGCAGTACTTC. Translating it yields CAISRGAPYEQYF.

The chain employs TRBV29-1 and TRBJ2-5, with 8 bases that match TRBD2. TRBJ2-7 explains the end of the DNA better; the J call may be wrong. The CDR3 consists of 13 residues. From germline, CDR1 is SQVTM and CDR2 ANQGSEA. In DNA, the CDR3 is TGCAGCGTTGTCGGACTAGCCCGGGACGAGCAGTACTTC. Translated, it gives CSVVGLARDEQYF.